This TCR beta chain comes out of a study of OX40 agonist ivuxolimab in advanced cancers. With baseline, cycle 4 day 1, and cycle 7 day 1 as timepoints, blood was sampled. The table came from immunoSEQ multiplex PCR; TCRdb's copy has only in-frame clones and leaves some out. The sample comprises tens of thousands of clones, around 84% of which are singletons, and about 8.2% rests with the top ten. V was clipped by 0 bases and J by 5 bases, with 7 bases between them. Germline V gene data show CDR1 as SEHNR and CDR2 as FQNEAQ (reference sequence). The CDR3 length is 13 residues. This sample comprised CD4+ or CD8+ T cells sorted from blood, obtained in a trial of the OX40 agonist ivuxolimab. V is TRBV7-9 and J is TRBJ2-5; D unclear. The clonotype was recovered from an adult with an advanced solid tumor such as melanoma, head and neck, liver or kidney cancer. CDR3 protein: CASSLAWSETQYF. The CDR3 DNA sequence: TGTGCCAGCAGCTTAGCCTGGAGCGAGACCCAGTACTTC.